Below, one T cell receptor (beta chain) is given with its context. The antigen is unknown. Method: immunoSEQ multiplex PCR; TCRdb's copy keeps in-frame clones and lacks some. The profile shows some 650,000 clones, about 97% of them singletons. This sample is part of a study of shared clonotypes between healthy human individuals. V gave up 5 bases and J gave up 5 bases, with 18 bases separating them. Germline assignment: CDR1 SEHNR and CDR2 FQNEAQ (reference sequence). This CDR3 spans 15 amino acids. Study conclusions and caveats: Some clonotypes were shared by all four sorted-subset donors, while others were not shared. The non-shared ones had lower generation probabilities than the shared ones.

The source material was naive CD4+ T cells sorted from blood. The subset: CD45RA+ positively selected. The receptor comes from a woman younger than 45 in good health. The chain joins TRBV7-9 to TRBJ1-1, with a tentative D call TRBD1 (5 bases). CDR3 sequence (DNA): TGTGCCAGCAGCCAGCTTCAGGGTCGGGGTACTGAAGCTTTCTTT. Amino acids: CASSQLQGRGTEAFF.